The 31 T cell receptor beta chains listed next were all sequenced from one sample in a study of cytomegalovirus exposure and HLA in healthy donors. Assay used: immunoSEQ multiplex PCR; TCRdb lists only in-frame clones, some missing. The sample has under 130,000 clones, approximately 86% seen once. The sample consisted of PBMCs. Source of these receptors: a young woman in good health and CMV-seropositive.

The chain combines TRBV5-1 with TRBJ1-1, with 10 bases identical to TRBD1. The CDR3 is 17 amino acids. Germline trimming cut 2 bases from V and 8 bases from J; bases unmatched to any gene: 15. Germline CDR1 is SGHRS and CDR2 is YFSETQ. DNA of the CDR3: TGCGCCAGCAGCTTTATGACAGGGGGCGGAATGAGGACCGAAGCTTTCTTT. This gives the protein CASSFMTGGGMRTEAFF.

The CDR3: CASSSGGAYNEQFF. CDR3 nucleotide sequence: TGTGCCAGCAGCAGCGGGGGGGCCTACAATGAGCAGTTCTTC. This rearrangement joins TRBV5-4 to TRBJ2-1, with TRBD2 matching 10 bases. The ends lost 4 bases at V and 2 bases at J; junction bases unmatched: 0. This CDR3 is built from 14 residues. Germline assignment: CDR1 SGHNT and CDR2 YYREEE (reference sequence).

The chain joins TRBV7-6 to TRBJ2-5; TRBD2 is a possible D gene (6 bases). The length of the CDR3 is 15 residues. CDR1 is SGHVS, CDR2 FNYEAQ, per germline. The ends were cut back, 1 base at V and 5 bases at J, with 14 bases in the middle. In DNA, the CDR3 is TGTGCCAGCAGCTTAGGGTCTAGCGCGATGGAGACCCAGTACTTC. Its protein is CASSLGSSAMETQYF.

The V call is TRBV5-4, the J call TRBJ1-3; D unresolved. Trimming removed 0 bases at V and 0 bases at J, with 4 bases between. The CDR3 extends over 14 amino acids. Germline V lookup: CDR1 SGHNT, CDR2 YYREEE (reference sequence). CDR3 loop: CASSLGVSGNTIYF. In DNA form, the CDR3 reads TGTGCCAGCAGCTTGGGAGTCTCTGGAAACACCATATATTTT.

The chain recombines TRBV12-2 with TRBJ2-7; the table assigns TRBD2, which was not confirmed against the DNA. TRBV12-2 is marked as a pseudogene. The CDR3 contains 17 residues. The CDR3 protein is CASRLAFNGTSVYEQYF. The CDR3 DNA follows: TGTGCAAGTCGCTTAGCGTTTAACGGGACTAGCGTCTACGAGCAGTACTTC.

The J gene is TRBJ2-6, the V gene TRBV18; perhaps TRBD1 as D (5 bases). This CDR3 comprises 14 residues. Trimming left V 6 bases short and J 4 bases short, with 10 bases between. Germline V gene data show CDR1 as KGHSH and CDR2 as LQKENI. The CDR3, as DNA: TGTGCCAGCTCGCAGACAGACGGGGCCAACGTCCTGACTTTC. As protein: CASSQTDGANVLTF. The variable domain in full, completed from reference TRBV18 and TRBJ2-6, reads NAGVMQNPRHLVRRRGQEARLRCSPMKGHSHVYWYRQLPEEGLKFMVYLQKENIIDESGMPKERFSAEFPKEGPSILRIQQVVRGDSAAYFCASSQTDGANVLTFGAGSRLTVL.

This clone has a single count. The V gene is TRBV28, the J gene TRBJ2-3, with TRBD1 identical over 9 bases. This CDR3 is 14 amino acids long. V shed 8 bases and J 4 bases; nucleotides not matched to a gene: 7. The germline V gene encodes CDR1 MDHEN and CDR2 SYDVKM. Written as DNA, the CDR3 is TGTGCCAGCTCCTACAGGGGGCGCCCAGATACGCAGTATTTT. This gives the protein CASSYRGRPDTQYF. The entire variable domain, with the rest obtained from reference TRBV28 and TRBJ2-3, is as follows: DVKVTQSSRYLVKRTGEKVFLECVQDMDHENMFWYRQDPGLGLRLIYFSYDVKMKEKGDIPEGYSVSREKKERFSLILESASTNQTSMYLCASSYRGRPDTQYFGPGTRLTVL.

The chain recombines TRBV15 with TRBJ2-7; 12 nucleotides agree with TRBD1. The germline V gene encodes CDR1 LNHNV and CDR2 YYDKDF (reference sequence). This CDR3 has 17 residues. After removal of 2 bases from V and 7 bases from J, the junction contained 12 bases not matched to a gene. CDR3 sequence (DNA): TGTGCCACCAGCAGACCCTATGGGGACAGGGGGCGACGGGAGCAGTACTTC. Its translation is CATSRPYGDRGRREQYF.

The chain links TRBV15 to TRBJ1-4; 9 bases are a match to TRBD1. CDR1 is LNHNV and CDR2 is YYDKDF in the germline V gene (reference sequence). The CDR3 is 16 amino acids. V dropped 1 base and J dropped 5; count of bases not matched to a gene: 5. The CDR3 bases are TGTGCCACCAGCAGAGGGGGGACAGGGATGAATGAAAAACTGTTTTTT. Its protein product is CATSRGGTGMNEKLFF.

This rearrangement joins TRBV5-4 to TRBJ2-7; possibly TRBD2 for D (5 bases). Trimming shortened V by 4 bases and J by 3 bases, and 14 bases separated the two germline ends. CDR1 and CDR2 (germline): SGHNT, YYREEE (reference sequence). The CDR3 loop spans 14 amino acids. The CDR3, as DNA: TGTGCCAGCAGCAACCGGGAACGACACTACGAGCAGTACTTC. Amino acids: CASSNRERHYEQYF.

The chain couples TRBV7-2 to TRBJ2-1, with TRBD2 matching over 7 bases. CDR1 and CDR2 from the germline V gene are SGHTA and FQGNSA. Germline trimming cut 6 bases from V and 2 bases from J; bases unmatched to any gene: 4. The CDR3 loop spans 14 amino acids. DNA for the CDR3: TGTGCCAGCAGTCGGGGAGGGGCCTACAATGAGCAGTTCTTC. This sequence encodes CASSRGGAYNEQFF.

The V gene is TRBV4-1, the J gene TRBJ1-5; no firm D call. Trimming pared 3 bases from V and 6 bases from J, leaving 18 bases between. The CDR3 spans 16 residues. Germline V CDR1 and CDR2: MGHRA, YSYEKL. The CDR3 reads CASSHGPGGVGQPQHF. In DNA form, the CDR3 reads TGCGCCAGCAGCCACGGACCGGGCGGGGTCGGTCAGCCCCAGCATTTT.

The table lists this clone with a count of one. The V and J genes are TRBV5-4 and TRBJ2-1; 7 nucleotides agree with TRBD2. This CDR3 spans 16 amino acids. Germline V gene data show CDR1 as SGHNT and CDR2 as YYREEE (reference sequence). Germline trimming cut 4 bases from V and 4 bases from J; bases unmatched to any gene: 11. The CDR3 coding sequence is TGTGCCAGCAGCGATCCTGGAGTTAGCGGGTACAATGAGCAGTTCTTC. Translation gives CASSDPGVSGYNEQFF.

The chain employs TRBV15 and TRBJ2-7; a weak D match, TRBD1 (6 bases). The germline gives CDR1 LNHNV, CDR2 YYDKDF (reference sequence). Deletions cut 5 bases from V and 3 bases from J, with 14 bases between. This CDR3 contains 14 residues. For the CDR3, the DNA is TGTGCCACCAGCCCCCGAGACAGGAGCTACGAGCAGTACTTC. Amino acids: CATSPRDRSYEQYF.

This clone has only one observation. The chain combines TRBV11-2 with TRBJ2-6, with 9 bases fitting TRBD1. CDR1 is SGHAT and CDR2 is FQNNGV in the germline V gene. This CDR3 is built from 18 residues. Trimming removed 7 bases from V and 1 base from J; junction bases left unmatched: 11. Here the CDR3 reads CASTSNRGLLSGANVLTF. In nucleotides, the CDR3 is TGTGCCAGCACCTCCAACAGGGGGCTCTTGTCTGGGGCCAACGTCCTGACTTTC.

V gene TRBV5-1 combines with J gene TRBJ1-5; D gene uncertain. The CDR3 has 15 residues. V was clipped by 0 bases and J by 2 bases, with 9 bases between them. Germline CDR1 reads SGHRS; CDR2 reads YFSETQ. The CDR3 bases are TGCGCCAGCAGCTTGGGGAGCGGGGGCAATCAGCCCCAGCATTTT. This codes for CASSLGSGGNQPQHF.

The J gene is TRBJ1-5, the V gene TRBV28; 9 nucleotides align to TRBD1. The V and J ends lost 4 bases and 6 bases, in that order; junction bases with no gene match: 7. CDR1 and CDR2 (germline): MDHEN, SYDVKM. CDR3 size: 15 residues. The CDR3 reads CASSSDRGSGQPQHF. CDR3 nucleotides: TGTGCCAGCAGTTCCGACAGGGGGTCGGGTCAGCCCCAGCATTTT.

The chain links TRBV6-6 to TRBJ1-1; tentatively, D is TRBD1 (6 bases). This CDR3 comprises 16 residues. Germline lookup yields CDR1 MNHNY and CDR2 SVGAGI (reference sequence). Trimming took off 7 bases at V and 0 bases at J, with 18 bases between the two ends. The CDR3 spells CASNGGVGAMNTEAFF. The CDR3 DNA is TGTGCCAGCAATGGGGGCGTTGGGGCGATGAACACTGAAGCTTTCTTT.

The rearrangement uses TRBV2 and TRBJ2-3, with TRBD2 matching over 7 bases. V lost 1 base, J lost 2 bases, and 3 bases stayed unmatched. Germline V gene lookup returns CDR1 SNHLY and CDR2 FYNNEI. There are 15 residues in the CDR3. CDR3 DNA sequence: TGTGCCAGCAGTGAAGGGGACTACTCCACAGATACGCAGTATTTT. Translation: CASSEGDYSTDTQYF. Full variable domain (outside the CDR3, taken from reference TRBV2 and TRBJ2-3): EPEVTQTPSHQVTQMGQEVILRCVPISNHLYFYWYRQILGQKVEFLVSFYNNEISEKSEIFDDQFSVERPDGSNFTLKIRSTKLEDSAMYFCASSEGDYSTDTQYFGPGTRLTVL.

This rearrangement joins TRBV5-5 to TRBJ1-2; 11 bases agree with TRBD1. The CDR3 is 14 amino acids. After removal of 2 bases from V and 8 bases from J, the junction contained 5 bases not matched to a gene. Germline V lookup: CDR1 SGHKS, CDR2 YYEKEE (reference sequence). The chain's CDR3 is CASSFEGQGVGYTF. The CDR3 DNA reads as TGTGCCAGCAGCTTCGAGGGACAGGGGGTGGGCTACACCTTC.

The rearrangement joins TRBV7-8 to TRBJ2-7, with D perhaps matching TRBD1 (5 bases). The CDR3 totals 13 residues. Trimming cost V 6 bases and J 6 bases, with 15 bases left between them. CDR1 is SGHVS, CDR2 FQNEAQ, per germline. CDR3 DNA sequence: TGTGCCAGCAGTTCAAGACAGCAGGCCGAGCAGTACTTC. Translating gives CASSSRQQAEQYF.

The V call is TRBV11-3, the J call TRBJ2-1, with unresolved D. V shed 1 base and J shed 6 bases, with 4 bases lying between them. The CDR3 is made up of 12 amino acids. From germline, CDR1 is SGHNT and CDR2 YENEEA. This CDR3 reads CASSLAGNEQFF. As DNA, the CDR3 is TGTGCCAGCAGCTTAGCGGGCAATGAGCAGTTCTTC.

V and J are TRBV28 and TRBJ1-1, with 8 bases matching TRBD1. The CDR3 is 14 amino acids. Germline V gene data show CDR1 as MDHEN and CDR2 as SYDVKM. The V and J ends lost 4 bases and 1 base, in that order; junction bases with no gene match: 2. CDR3 amino acids: CASSYGTGNTEAFF. In nucleotides, the CDR3 is TGTGCCAGCAGTTACGGGACAGGGAACACTGAAGCTTTCTTT.

This chain links TRBV2 with TRBJ2-1, with TRBD2 as a possible D gene (5 bases). CDR1 and CDR2 (germline): SNHLY, FYNNEI. The CDR3 loop spans 15 amino acids. Trimming removed 3 bases from V and 8 bases from J, with 17 bases in between. The CDR3 DNA reads TGTGCCAGCAGTGACCCCCCAGCGGCCGTTCATGAGCAGTTCTTC. Its translation: CASSDPPAAVHEQFF.

The chain uses TRBV5-4 and TRBJ2-5, with 7 bases fitting TRBD1. Germline CDR1 SGHNT, CDR2 YYREEE (reference sequence). This CDR3 is 13 amino acids long. Trimming removed 4 bases from V and 6 bases from J; junction bases left unmatched: 6. The CDR3 coding sequence is TGTGCCAGCAGCCTAACAGGGGCGCAGACCCAGTACTTC. Its protein is CASSLTGAQTQYF.

The chain combines TRBV28 with TRBJ1-2, with a tentative D call TRBD1 (6 bases). The germline V and J ends were trimmed by 4 bases and 5 bases, with 14 bases remaining between them. This CDR3 has 14 amino acids. The germline V gene encodes CDR1 MDHEN and CDR2 SYDVKM. The chain's CDR3 is CASSSGVAGYGYTF. The CDR3 DNA is TGTGCCAGCAGTTCAGGGGTAGCGGGGTATGGCTACACCTTC.

The rearrangement joins TRBV23-1 to TRBJ2-1; 13 bases are shared with TRBD2. TRBV23-1 falls under the ORF class, with uncertain function. CDR3 length: 18 amino acids. The V and J ends lost 4 bases and 2 bases, in that order; junction bases with no gene match: 8. In DNA, the CDR3 is TGCGCCAGCAGTCCGGCCACTAGCGGGAGGGCCGCCTACAATGAGCAGTTCTTC. It encodes CASSPATSGRAAYNEQFF.

V and J are TRBV29-1 and TRBJ1-3; tentatively, D is TRBD1 (5 bases). CDR1 and CDR2 (germline): SQVTM, ANQGSEA. The CDR3 sequence is 13 residues long. V was trimmed by 1 base and J by 7 bases, leaving 11 bases between them. CDR3 DNA sequence: TGCAGCGTTGAAGTGTCAGGGATTAACACCATATATTTT. This sequence encodes CSVEVSGINTIYF.

This clone showed up just once. This chain uses TRBV14 with TRBJ1-2; D not resolved. The CDR3 runs 13 residues. Trimming removed 4 bases from V and 1 base from J, with 7 bases in between. Germline CDR1 reads SGHDN; CDR2 reads FVKESK. The CDR3 DNA sequence: TGTGCCAGCAGCCGCGGGAGTAACTATGGCTACACCTTC. Protein product: CASSRGSNYGYTF.

The chain carries TRBV5-1 and TRBJ2-3; D might be TRBD2 (6 bases). CDR3 length: 15 residues. The germline V gene encodes CDR1 SGHRS and CDR2 YFSETQ. The V gene lost 4 bases and the J gene lost 1 base, with 13 bases spanning the gap. The CDR3 loop reads CASSPGTGGTDTQYF. The CDR3 coding sequence is TGCGCCAGCAGCCCCGGGACTGGTGGCACAGATACGCAGTATTTT.

This clone was recorded once. V gene TRBV19 combines with J gene TRBJ1-1; D call uncertain. The V end lost 4 bases, the J end lost 4 bases, and 10 bases lay between the germline ends. Germline CDR1 reads LNHDA; CDR2 reads SQIVND (reference sequence). The CDR3 consists of 13 residues. In DNA form, the CDR3 reads TGTGCCAGTAGTACCCTATTCGGCACTGAAGCTTTCTTT. This sequence encodes CASSTLFGTEAFF.